A single sample gave rise to the 13 T cell receptor beta chains below, sequenced in a study of blood T cells in healthy people across ages. A second roughly 6 to 11 cycle PCR used barcoded and J-beta primers. TCRdb processed the 5' RACE reads anew with MiXCR; each CDR3 protein has one entry. Of about 1.6 million distinct CDR3 sequences in the sample, around 35% were seen once. Sequencing was done on a sample of blood. The receptors were gathered from a woman in her twenties or thirties in good health.

This rearrangement joins TRBV5-1 to TRBJ2-5, with TRBD2 identical over 7 bases. In germline, CDR1 is SGHRS, CDR2 YFSETQ. This CDR3 region has 14 residues. The V segment lost 6 bases and the J segment 0 bases; nucleotides outside the gene matches: 5. This CDR3 reads CASMGGEYQETQYF. The CDR3 nucleotides read TGCGCCAGCATGGGAGGGGAGTACCAAGAGACCCAGTACTTC.

The V gene is TRBV2, the J gene TRBJ2-7; no clear D gene. The CDR3 totals 10 residues. Trimming removed 8 bases from V and 6 bases from J, with 8 bases in between. Germline loops: CDR1 SNHLY, CDR2 FYNNEI. The CDR3 coding sequence is TGTGCCAGCTCTGCGGCCGAGCAGTACTTC. Its protein product is CASSAAEQYF.

This clonotype was counted ten times or more. The V gene is TRBV7-2, the J gene TRBJ2-7; D remains ambiguous. The CDR3 has 15 residues. Germline V gene sequence: CDR1 SGHTA, CDR2 FQGNSA. Trimming cost V 5 bases and J 6 bases, with 20 bases left between them. CDR3 sequence reads: CASSRRQTHTAEQYF. In nucleotides, the CDR3 is TGTGCCAGCAGCAGGAGACAAACTCACACTGCCGAGCAGTACTTC. Full variable domain (outside the CDR3, taken from reference TRBV7-2 and TRBJ2-7): GAGVSQSPSNKVTEKGKDVELRCDPISGHTALYWYRQSLGQGLEFLIYFQGNSAPDKSGLPSDRFSAERTGGSVSTLTIQRTQQEDSAVYLCASSRRQTHTAEQYFGPGTRLTVT.

Notes on this clonotype: One junction end disagrees with the germline gene, perhaps due to a read error. The V gene is TRBV12-3 or TRBV12-4, the J gene TRBJ1-2; 9 positions agree with TRBD1. CDR3 length: 14 residues. The CDR3 spells CASSLGQGGYGHTF. CDR3 nucleotides: TGTGCCAGCAGTTTAGGACAGGGGGGCTATGGCCACACCTTC.

This clonotype has more than one count but fewer than ten. The chain links TRBV20-1 to TRBJ1-1; no clear D gene. Germline V gene data show CDR1 as DFQATT and CDR2 as SNEGSKA (reference sequence). V was pared by 0 bases and J by 5 bases, with 19 bases between. This CDR3 is built from 16 residues. The CDR3 spells CSARDPSGGLETEAFF. The CDR3 DNA sequence: TGCAGTGCTAGAGACCCCTCGGGAGGGCTTGAGACTGAAGCTTTCTTT.

This clonotype was observed at least ten times. The chain links TRBV4-1 to TRBJ2-7; TRBD2 matches at 8 bases. CDR1 MGHRA and CDR2 YSYEKL come from the germline V gene. Trimming cost V 0 bases and J 2 bases; bases outside gene matches: 6. The CDR3 sequence is 16 residues long. The CDR3 loop is CASSQESRGLAYEQYF. Here the CDR3 DNA reads TGCGCCAGCAGCCAAGAAAGTAGGGGACTAGCCTACGAGCAGTACTTC.

This clonotype was detected a few times. The chain recombines TRBV5-1 with TRBJ2-7, with D maybe TRBD2 (6 bases). The CDR3 has 14 residues. Germline CDR1 SGHRS, CDR2 YFSETQ. With 4 bases removed from V and 7 bases from J, the gap between germline ends came to 18 bases. CDR3 sequence: CASSERGTSLEQYF. The CDR3 DNA is TGCGCCAGCAGCGAACGGGGGACTTCCTTGGAGCAGTACTTC.

The chain combines TRBV19 with TRBJ2-7, with D possibly TRBD1 on 5 matching bases. CDR3 length: 14 residues. Germline V gene sequence: CDR1 LNHDA, CDR2 SQIVND (reference sequence). The V end was cut by 3 bases, the J end by 4 bases, with 13 bases between. The CDR3 loop reads CASSISRQPYEQYF. CDR3 DNA: TGTGCCAGTAGTATTAGTAGACAGCCGTACGAGCAGTACTTC.

This chain links TRBV2 with TRBJ2-3; D might be TRBD2 (6 bases). Germline V lookup: CDR1 SNHLY, CDR2 FYNNEI. Trimming shortened V by 4 bases and J by 3 bases, and 14 bases separated the two germline ends. This CDR3 has 15 amino acids. CDR3 protein: CASSAKSLATDTQYF. The CDR3 bases are TGTGCCAGCAGTGCCAAGTCTCTAGCGACAGATACGCAGTATTTT.

This clonotype was seen a handful of times. The V call is TRBV20-1, the J call TRBJ2-7; possibly TRBD1 or TRBD2 for D (6 bases each). Germline CDR1 is DFQATT and CDR2 is SNEGSKA (reference sequence). The ends were cut back, 6 bases at V and 0 bases at J, with 12 bases in the middle. The CDR3 has 13 amino acids. The CDR3 DNA is TGCAGTGCAGGGGGGACGGTCTCCTACGAGCAGTACTTC. Encoded protein: CSAGGTVSYEQYF.

Only a few counts were recorded for this clonotype. This rearrangement joins TRBV20-1 to TRBJ2-1; 10 bases fit TRBD2. The V gene end was trimmed by 1 base and the J gene end by 1 base; junction bases not matched to a gene: 7. Germline CDR1 reads DFQATT; CDR2 reads SNEGSKA (reference sequence). The CDR3 length is 17 residues. Written as DNA, the CDR3 is TGCAGTGCTAGAGTGGCTAGCGGGAGTCTTTCCTACAATGAGCAGTTCTTC. Protein sequence: CSARVASGSLSYNEQFF.

This clonotype was counted many times. The chain links TRBV4-1 to TRBJ1-4; tentatively, D is TRBD1 (6 bases). Germline assignment: CDR1 MGHRA and CDR2 YSYEKL. The CDR3 has 15 amino acids. V was trimmed by 4 bases and J by 4 bases, leaving 13 bases between them. CDR3 sequence reads: CASSLTDRNNEKLFF. The CDR3 nucleotides are TGCGCCAGCAGCCTTACGGACAGAAATAATGAAAAACTGTTTTTT.

The chain links TRBV5-1 to TRBJ1-1; D unresolved. Between the trimmed V and J ends, which lost 1 base and 5 bases, there was a span of 9 bases. Germline CDR1 reads SGHRS; CDR2 reads YFSETQ. The CDR3 covers 13 residues. The CDR3 reads CASSLLQQTEAFF. Written as DNA, the CDR3 is TGCGCCAGCAGCTTGTTGCAACAGACTGAAGCTTTCTTT.